This T cell receptor (beta chain) originates from a study of blood T cells in healthy people across ages. Using a J-beta primer mix together with a sample-barcoded 5' primer, a second PCR was run for about 6 to 11 cycles. Tagging of each cDNA molecule was performed by a template-switch adaptor with 12 random nucleotides. TCRdb re-called the 5' RACE reads with MiXCR, one entry per CDR3 protein. The table includes around 1,500,000 distinct CDR3 sequences, 28% detected once. Study results and limitations: Diversity was higher, and naive CD4+ cells more numerous, in long-lived donors than in aged donors.

This clonotype was detected a few times. Antigen: not known. Germline loops: CDR1 DFQATT, CDR2 SNEGSKA (reference sequence). Trimming at V came to 3 bases and at J to 1 base, leaving 9 bases not matched to a gene. This CDR3 has 15 residues. The chain has TRBV20-1 and TRBJ2-7, with 7 positions matching TRBD1. This clonotype was sampled from a young woman in good health. The sample comprised blood. CDR3 in DNA: TGCAGTGCTAGGCGCCGGGACAGCGTTTCCTACGAGCAGTACTTC. It codes for CSARRRDSVSYEQYF.